Sequencing of this T cell receptor beta chain was carried out in a study of Ad26.COV2.S vaccination and SARS-CoV-2 variants. Sequencing was performed with immunoSEQ multiplex PCR; in TCRdb, only in-frame clones are kept and a portion is missing. The sample consists of about 370,000 clones, about 89% of them appearing once. The treatment here: roughly 18 received Ad26.COV2.S at low or high dose, single or two shots; 5 received placebo; per-sample allocation not given. Each sample was drawn 63 days after the first injection (of vaccine or placebo). Trimming removed 3 bases at V and 4 bases at J, with 15 bases between. Germline assignment: CDR1 SNHLY and CDR2 FYNNEI. This CDR3 has 16 amino acids.

Here the sequenced sample was peripheral blood, taken in a trial of Ad26.COV2.S vaccine versus placebo. This chain uses TRBV2 with TRBJ2-2, with D possibly called TRBD1 or TRBD2 (5 bases each). This TCR derives from a person aged 18-60 years who received the Ad26.COV2.S COVID-19 vaccine or a placebo. In DNA form, the CDR3 reads TGTGCCAGCAGTGAGCGACGGGGCGCGGGCACCGGGGAGCTGTTTTTT. As protein: CASSERRGAGTGELFF. Together with reference TRBV2 and TRBJ2-2, the CDR3 gives the full variable domain: EPEVTQTPSHQVTQMGQEVILRCVPISNHLYFYWYRQILGQKVEFLVSFYNNEISEKSEIFDDQFSVERPDGSNFTLKIRSTKLEDSAMYFCASSERRGAGTGELFFGEGSRLTVL.